One and the same sample provided the 7 T cell receptor beta chains below, sequenced in a study of tumor and adjacent non-tumor tissue in lung cancer. This sample's RNA came from whole unsorted tissue. This non-tumor lung sample came from over 3 cm beyond the tumor edge. TCRbeta libraries were built with three rounds of nested PCR, modified from ARM-PCR. Each CDR3 protein is one row after TCRdb ran MiXCR on the multiplex PCR reads. The top ten clones hold under 35% of a sample with 60,000 or so distinct CDR3 sequences, about 63% of them seen once. Sequencing was carried out using distant non-tumor lung tissue. Receptor source: a man aged 65 to 79 with non-small cell lung cancer.

This clonotype appeared a few times. This may be a read error, as it is one base from a much larger clone. The chain employs TRBV10-3 and TRBJ1-4; D gene uncertain. The CDR3 consists of 13 residues. Germline V lookup: CDR1 ENHRY, CDR2 SYGVKD. The CDR3 sequence is CVISESLGEKLFF. Written as DNA, the CDR3 is TGTGTCATCAGTGAGTCGTTGGGAGAAAAACTGTTTTTT.

This clonotype was picked up a small number of times. V is TRBV20-1 and J is TRBJ2-1; 8 bases fit TRBD2. CDR3 size: 17 residues. The germline V gene has CDR1 DFQATT and CDR2 SNEGSKA (reference sequence). V lost 3 bases and J lost 2; bases outside the gene matches: 12. The CDR3 DNA reads TGCAGTGCTAGTATCGTTGTGCGGGGGGCAACCTACAATGAGCAGTTCTTC. This sequence encodes CSASIVVRGATYNEQFF.

This rearrangement joins TRBV28 to TRBJ2-5; the D gene is possibly TRBD2 (5 bases). CDR3 length equals 16 residues. V was clipped by 6 bases and J by 9 bases, with 26 bases between them. Germline V gene sequence: CDR1 MDHEN, CDR2 SYDVKM. CDR3 coding DNA: TGTGCCAGCAGATCCGGACGAACGGGGTCCAGGCCGCCCCAGTACTTC. This encodes CASRSGRTGSRPPQYF.

Details on this clonotype: This may come from a read error, since a much larger clone is one base off. The J gene is TRBJ2-6, the V gene TRBV6-1; D perhaps matches TRBD2 (5 bases). CDR1 MNHNS and CDR2 SASEGT come from the germline V gene. The CDR3 consists of 17 residues. The CDR3 region has the DNA TGTGCCAGCAGTGAAGCGCCTGGACTCTCTGGGGTCAACGTCCTGACTTTC. It codes for CASSEAPGLSGVNVLTF.

V gene TRBV20-1 combines with J gene TRBJ1-2; TRBD1 agrees at 8 bases. CDR1 and CDR2 from the germline V gene are DFQATT and SNEGSKA (reference sequence). V shed 1 base and J 8 bases; nucleotides not matched to a gene: 12. This CDR3 is built from 15 residues. The CDR3 DNA reads TGCAGTGCTAGAGGTGACAGGGGCCTTCTAGGGGGCTACACCTTC. The encoded protein is CSARGDRGLLGGYTF.

Only one count was recorded for this clonotype. The final CDR3 position lacks the conserved phenylalanine or tryptophan, pointing to a likely read error. This chain joins TRBV29-1 and TRBJ2-5; D remains ambiguous. This CDR3 contains 13 residues. V was clipped by 4 bases and J by 2 bases, with 11 bases between them. Germline lookup yields CDR1 SQVTM and CDR2 ANQGSEA. CDR3 nucleotides: TGCAGCGTTGGTGCCAGGTTGCAAGAGACCCAGTACCTC. Protein sequence: CSVGARLQETQYL.

Details on this clonotype: Compared with germline, one end of the junction differs, possibly owing to a read error. The chain has TRBV20-1 and TRBJ1-5, with TRBD1 matching over 7 bases. Germline-derived CDR1 and CDR2 are DFQATT and SNEGSKA (reference sequence). This CDR3 has 14 residues. The DNA for the CDR3 is TGTAGTGCGATTAAGGGGGCGCGGGATCAGCGCCAGCATTTT. Translation gives CSAIKGARDQRQHF.